Reported below is one T cell receptor (beta chain). Its antigen specificity is not known. No per-base quality is available; no much larger clone lies one base away. The data were taken from a study of radiotherapy plus CTLA-4 blockade in lung cancer (dated by TCRdb to between 2017 and 2018). About the study as a whole: Among enrolled patients, approximately 19% had an objective response and 25% to 35% reached disease control. Results and caveats for the whole study, not just this receptor: After treatment with radiotherapy and ipilimumab, TCR clones that originated in tumors expanded in peripheral blood. The strongest predictors of response were reported to be early dynamic shifts in blood T cell clones along with a rise in serum interferon-beta following radiation.

The CDR3, from cysteine to phenylalanine, totals 14 residues. The CDR3 DNA has 42 bases and is translated from base 1. At the junction V is shortened by 5 bases and J by 0 bases; bases outside the gene matches: 4. For CDR1 and CDR2, the germline V gene lists SGHVS and FQNEAQ. In this study, focal radiation therapy paired with CTLA-4 blockade (ipilimumab) was tested in patients who had chemo-refractory metastatic non-small-cell lung cancer. The library was generated by the immunoSEQ multiplex PCR assay. Entries here come from immuneACCESS through TCRdb and include only in-frame sequences with V and J called. Some clones fail to appear in such tables; in the studies checked, an unresolved V gene covers under half of the shortfall, and the cause of the remainder is unknown. The sample table records more than 95,000 clones; 60% to 75% of these occur just once. The top ten clones comprise around 2.7% of the sample.

The TCR comes from a human donor with non-small cell lung cancer who had a partial response to radiotherapy plus ipilimumab. Some clones in this sample may be carry-over from other donors' samples. Specimen: peripheral blood, collected from a patient treated with radiotherapy plus ipilimumab. The rearranged segments are TRBV7-8 and TRBJ2-7, with 7 central nucleotides matching TRBD2. The CDR3 sequence is CASSPRTSSYEQYF. The DNA is TGTGCCAGCAGCCCCAGGACTAGCTCCTACGAGCAGTACTTC.